Listed below are T cell receptor beta chains from one sample, sequenced in a study of cytomegalovirus exposure and HLA in healthy donors. Some clones are missing from TCRdb's copy, which holds only in-frame ones; the method was immunoSEQ multiplex PCR. The table lists approximately 160,000 clones, 65% to 85% of them singletons, with about 1.5% in the top ten. The source material was PBMCs. These receptors were taken from a man aged 50 to 59 in good health and CMV-seropositive. CDR3s include the opening cysteine and the closing phenylalanine or tryptophan. The D gene is left open where the match is weak. For some rows the clone size is stated as once, few or many, or as a class when expanded; others skip it.

clone size	V gene	D gene	J gene	CDR3 DNA	CDR3 protein
NA	TRBV15	NA	TRBJ2-1	TGTGCCACCAGCAGAGACCCTCAAAGGGAGTCGAACAGCAATGAGCAGTTCTTC	CATSRDPQRESNSNEQFF
NA	TRBV18	NA	TRBJ1-1	TGTGCCAGCTCATTTACCAGGGAGGGGACTGAAGCTTTCTTT	CASSFTREGTEAFF
NA	TRBV23-1	TRBD1	TRBJ2-3	TGCGCCAGCAGTCAGGACAGGGAAGGGCTATCTAGCACAGATACGCAGTATTTT	CASSQDREGLSSTDTQYF
NA	TRBV5-1	NA	TRBJ2-5	TGCGCCAGCAGCTCGTCGACTAGTGTTGTTGAGGGTAGTTTCGTTGGGGAGACCCAGTACTTC	CASSSSTSVVEGSFVGETQYF
few	TRBV7-3	TRBD2	TRBJ2-1	TGTGCCAGCAGCCCACTAGCGGGATTGGGCAATGAGCAGTTCTTC	CASSPLAGLGNEQFF
NA	TRBV6-5	NA	TRBJ2-7	TGTGCCAGCAATCGGGGAGGGGGGCTAACCTACGAGCAGTACTTC	CASNRGGGLTYEQYF
NA	TRBV7-9	NA	TRBJ2-1	TGTGCCAGCAGCTCTAGATCGAGCTCCTACAATGAGCAGTTCTTC	CASSSRSSSYNEQFF
NA	TRBV30	NA	TRBJ2-3	TGTGCCTGGAGTCTCCTAGCTGGCATTCGGGATACGCAGTATTTT	CAWSLLAGIRDTQYF
NA	TRBV15	NA	TRBJ2-7	TGTGCCACCAGCAGAAGAGACTCTGACTACGAGCAGTACTTC	CATSRRDSDYEQYF
NA	TRBV21-1	NA	TRBJ2-1	TGTGCCAGCAGAACGCCCAGGGGCCCGAGGGCTTACAATGAGCAGTTCTTC	CASRTPRGPRAYNEQFF
NA	TRBV9	TRBD2	TRBJ2-3	TGTGCCAGCAGCGTAGCTATAGCGGGAGATTCTACGCAGTATTTT	CASSVAIAGDSTQYF
NA	TRBV4-3	TRBD2	TRBJ2-7	TGCGCCAGCAGCCAAGAGCCCCCGGCGGGAGGACCCTACGAGCAGTACTTC	CASSQEPPAGGPYEQYF
NA	TRBV9	NA	TRBJ2-1	TGTGCCAGCAGCGTAGAAGGAGCTTCTAACAATGAGCAGTTCTTC	CASSVEGASNNEQFF
NA	TRBV18	NA	TRBJ1-2	TGTGCCAGCTCACCACAGAACCAGAATCCTAACTATGGCTACACCTTC	CASSPQNQNPNYGYTF
NA	TRBV6-6	TRBD2	TRBJ2-5	TGTGCCAGCAGTTACGGAGGGACTAACCAAGAGACCCAGTACTTC	CASSYGGTNQETQYF
NA	TRBV7-2	NA	TRBJ1-4	TGTGCCAGCAGCATTAGTCCAACTTCGCGGGCGAAACTGTTTTTT	CASSISPTSRAKLFF
NA	TRBV7-2	NA	TRBJ1-3	TGTGCCAGCAGCGATACAGGGTCCTCTGGAAACACCATATATTTT	CASSDTGSSGNTIYF
NA	TRBV10-3	TRBD1	TRBJ1-5	TGTGCCATCAGTGGGGACAGGGGTAATCAGCCCCAGCATTTT	CAISGDRGNQPQHF
NA	TRBV15	TRBD2	TRBJ2-5	TGTGCCACCAGCAGAGATCGGGGGGAGGTGACCCAGTACTTC	CATSRDRGEVTQYF
NA	TRBV28	TRBD1	TRBJ1-5	TGTGCCAGCAGCCCCAGACAGGGGGGGAATAGCAATCAGCCCCAGCATTTT	CASSPRQGGNSNQPQHF
NA	TRBV13	NA	TRBJ1-4	TGTGCCAGCAGCTTCCACGCCGGGGGTAATGAAAAACTGTTTTTT	CASSFHAGGNEKLFF
NA	TRBV18	TRBD1	TRBJ1-2	TGTGCCAGCTCACCACCGGGGACAGGGAGAGGAGGTCGTGGCTACACCTTC	CASSPPGTGRGGRGYTF
NA	TRBV27	NA	TRBJ2-7	TGTGCCAGCAGTTGGGGCAGGGGGGCGTACGAGCAGTACTTC	CASSWGRGAYEQYF
NA	TRBV2	TRBD1	TRBJ1-6	TGTGCCAGCGGCCCGACAGGGGGCGCCTCCTATAATTCACCCCTCCACTTT	CASGPTGGASYNSPLHF
NA	TRBV5-8	TRBD2	TRBJ2-5	TGTGCCAGCACTAGCGGGAGGACTTACGAGACCCAGTACTTC	CASTSGRTYETQYF
few	TRBV19	NA	TRBJ1-2	TGTGCCAGTAGCCAGGGGTTTGGCTACACCTTC	CASSQGFGYTF
NA	TRBV4-2	NA	TRBJ1-2	TGTGCCAGCAGCCAAGATGGGGCCTACTATGGCTACACCTTC	CASSQDGAYYGYTF
NA	TRBV5-6	TRBD2	TRBJ2-4	TGTGCCAGCAGCGTCGGCGGGAGTGCCAAAAACATTCAGTACTTC	CASSVGGSAKNIQYF
once	TRBV29-1	NA	TRBJ1-4	TGCAGCGTACTTGACACTGCAACTAATGAAAAACTGTTTTTT	CSVLDTATNEKLFF
NA	TRBV7-9	TRBD1	TRBJ1-2	TGTGCCAGCAGCCCCCTCGAAGGGGGCCGTTGGTATGGCTACACCTTC	CASSPLEGGRWYGYTF
NA	TRBV10-2	TRBD1	TRBJ2-5	TGCGCCAGCAGTAAGGGGGCAGAGACCCAGTACTTC	CASSKGAETQYF
NA	TRBV5-4	TRBD2	TRBJ2-7	TGTGCCAGCAGCCCAAGAACTAGCGGGATTGGCGAGCAGTACTTC	CASSPRTSGIGEQYF
few	TRBV25-1	TRBD1	TRBJ1-6	TGTGCCAGCAGTGCACAGGGGGCCGGTAATTCACCCCTCCACTTT	CASSAQGAGNSPLHF
once	TRBV5-1	NA	TRBJ2-2	TGCGCCAGCGGTATGGCGGTTAACACCGGGGAGCTGTTTTTT	CASGMAVNTGELFF
NA	TRBV28	NA	TRBJ2-4	TGTGCCAGCAGTCTACCCAAGGCCAAAAACATTCAGTACTTC	CASSLPKAKNIQYF